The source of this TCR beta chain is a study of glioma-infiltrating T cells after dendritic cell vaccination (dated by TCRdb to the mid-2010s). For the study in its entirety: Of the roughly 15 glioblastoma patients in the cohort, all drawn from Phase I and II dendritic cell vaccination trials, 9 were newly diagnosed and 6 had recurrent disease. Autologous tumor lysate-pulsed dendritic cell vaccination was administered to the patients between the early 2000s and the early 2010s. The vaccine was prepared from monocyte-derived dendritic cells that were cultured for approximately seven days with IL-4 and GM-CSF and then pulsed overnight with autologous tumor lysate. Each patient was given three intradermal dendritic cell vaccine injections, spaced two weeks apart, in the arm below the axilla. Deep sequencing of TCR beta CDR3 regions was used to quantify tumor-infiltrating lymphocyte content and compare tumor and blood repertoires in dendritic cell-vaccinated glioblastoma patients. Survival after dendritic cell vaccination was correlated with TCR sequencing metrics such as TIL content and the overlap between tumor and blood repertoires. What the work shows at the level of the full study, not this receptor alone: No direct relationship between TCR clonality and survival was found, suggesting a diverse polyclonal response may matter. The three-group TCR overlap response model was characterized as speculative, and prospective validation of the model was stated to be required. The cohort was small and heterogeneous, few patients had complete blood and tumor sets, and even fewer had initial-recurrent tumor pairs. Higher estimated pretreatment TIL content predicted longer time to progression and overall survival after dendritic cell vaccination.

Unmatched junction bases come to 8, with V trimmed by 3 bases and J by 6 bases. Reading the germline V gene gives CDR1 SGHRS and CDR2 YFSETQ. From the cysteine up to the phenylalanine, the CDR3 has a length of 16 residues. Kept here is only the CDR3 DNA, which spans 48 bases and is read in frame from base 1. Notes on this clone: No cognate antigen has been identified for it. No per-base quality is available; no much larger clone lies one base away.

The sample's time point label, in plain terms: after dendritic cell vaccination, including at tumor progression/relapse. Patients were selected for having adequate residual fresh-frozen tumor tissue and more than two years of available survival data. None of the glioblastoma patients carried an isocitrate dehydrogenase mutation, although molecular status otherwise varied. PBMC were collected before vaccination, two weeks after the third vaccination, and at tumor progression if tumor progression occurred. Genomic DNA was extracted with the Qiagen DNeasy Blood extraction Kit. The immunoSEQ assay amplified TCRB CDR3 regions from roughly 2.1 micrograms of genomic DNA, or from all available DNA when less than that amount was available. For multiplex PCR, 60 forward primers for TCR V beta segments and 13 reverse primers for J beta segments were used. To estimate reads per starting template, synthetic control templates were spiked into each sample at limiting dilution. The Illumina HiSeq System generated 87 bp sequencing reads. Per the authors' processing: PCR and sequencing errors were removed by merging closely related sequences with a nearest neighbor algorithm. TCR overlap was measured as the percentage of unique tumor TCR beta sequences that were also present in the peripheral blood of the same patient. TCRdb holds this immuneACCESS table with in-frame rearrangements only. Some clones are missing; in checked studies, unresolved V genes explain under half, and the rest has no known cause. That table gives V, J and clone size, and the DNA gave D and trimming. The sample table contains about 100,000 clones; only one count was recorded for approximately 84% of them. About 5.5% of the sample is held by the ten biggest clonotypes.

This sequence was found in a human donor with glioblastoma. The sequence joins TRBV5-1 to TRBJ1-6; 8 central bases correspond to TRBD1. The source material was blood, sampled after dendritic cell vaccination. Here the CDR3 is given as CASSSGGGEGNSPLHF. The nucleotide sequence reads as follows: TGCGCCAGCAGCTCAGGGGGCGGGGAGGGTAATTCACCCCTCCACTTT. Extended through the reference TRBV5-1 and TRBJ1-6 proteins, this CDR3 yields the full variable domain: KAGVTQTPRYLIKTRGQQVTLSCSPISGHRSVSWYQQTPGQGLQFLFEYFSETQRNKGNFPGRFSGRQFSNSRSEMNVSTLELGDSALYLCASSSGGGEGNSPLHFGNGTRLTVT.